The next 26 T cell receptor beta chains were all read from a single sample in a study of regulatory T cells in long-lasting Graves disease (dated by TCRdb to 2020 to 2023). Library preparation used multiplex PCR. The sequencer was an Illumina HiSeq 4000. To build TCR beta libraries, CDR3 regions were amplified by Arm-PCR using iRepertoire HTBI primers. TCRdb passed the public sequencing reads through fastp at Q25 and MiXCR, retaining productive beta sequences. Each entry merges the rows of one CDR3 protein and shows their most common DNA and genes. Counted in this sample were about 470,000 distinct CDR3 sequences; less than 25% of them appeared once. Of the sample, 6.5% to 10% falls within the top ten clones. The time point label, as the study defines it: persistent/refractory GD, antithyroid drugs over 5 years with positive TRAb. RNA was extracted from PBMCs in TRIzol for both TCR sequencing and RNA sequencing.

Sequencing used peripheral blood mononuclear cells (PBMCs), obtained when the disease was refractory, from a patient treated with antithyroid drugs. Receptors were obtained from a female donor with Graves disease.

This clonotype was observed at least ten times. This rearrangement joins TRBV2 to TRBJ1-4, with 10 bases fitting TRBD1. The CDR3 has 15 residues. V lost 8 bases to trimming and J lost 8 bases; unmatched junction nucleotides: 11. CDR1 SNHLY and CDR2 FYNNEI come from the germline V gene. The CDR3 reads CASQDRGRAEEKLFF. In nucleotides, the CDR3 is TGTGCCAGCCAAGACAGGGGGCGCGCAGAGGAAAAACTGTTTTTT.

This clonotype has just a few counts. This chain uses TRBV30 with TRBJ1-1, with a possible D match to TRBD1 (5 bases). The length of the CDR3 is 12 residues. Germline CDR1 is GTSNPN and CDR2 is SVGIG (reference sequence). Trimming stripped 5 bases from V and 4 bases from J, with 11 bases between. The CDR3 reads CAWVPGVTEAFF. CDR3 coding DNA: TGTGCCTGGGTCCCGGGGGTCACTGAAGCTTTCTTT.

This clonotype was observed a handful of times. The rearrangement uses TRBV3-1 and TRBJ2-1, with no clear D. V shed 0 bases and J shed 6 bases, with 15 bases lying between them. This CDR3 is 16 amino acids long. Germline V gives CDR1 LGHDT, CDR2 YNNKEL (reference sequence). The CDR3 DNA follows: TGTGCCAGCAGCCAAGATCAATCAGGTGCTCTCAATGAGCAGTTCTTC. Amino acid sequence: CASSQDQSGALNEQFF.

J is TRBJ1-1 and V is TRBV7-9; D remains ambiguous. This CDR3 spans 11 amino acids. Looked up from germline, CDR1 is SEHNR and CDR2 is FQNEAQ (reference sequence). V was clipped by 2 bases and J by 6 bases, with 4 bases between them. In DNA, the CDR3 is TGTGCCAGCAGCTTATCTGCTGAAGCTTTCTTT. Translating it yields CASSLSAEAFF.

There are many counts of this clonotype. The genes are TRBV2 and TRBJ2-4; 8 nucleotides align to TRBD1. Germline CDR1 reads SNHLY; CDR2 reads FYNNEI. Trimming cost V 6 bases and J 5 bases; bases outside gene matches: 21. The CDR3 is 19 amino acids. The DNA of the CDR3 is TGTGCCAGCAGGAGTACTACTCGTGGACAGGGAGAACCAGAAAACATTCAGTACTTC. Protein: CASRSTTRGQGEPENIQYF.

The V call is TRBV6-1, the J call TRBJ2-7; 10 nucleotides line up with TRBD2. CDR3 size: 16 residues. With V trimmed by 8 bases and J by 5 bases, 15 bases remained unmatched. Germline loops: CDR1 MNHNS, CDR2 SASEGT. CDR3 loop: CASGGGWGLARNEQYF. The CDR3 region has the DNA TGTGCCAGCGGTGGGGGGTGGGGACTAGCGCGAAACGAGCAGTACTTC.

This clonotype was seen at least ten times. The chain links TRBV7-9 to TRBJ2-7; D might be TRBD1 or TRBD2, each matching 6 bases. CDR1 SEHNR and CDR2 FQNEAQ come from the germline V gene (reference sequence). The V and J ends lost 1 base and 2 bases respectively, with 12 bases between them. The CDR3 has 15 amino acids. CDR3 in amino acids: CASSLGGTSPYEQYF. As DNA, the CDR3 is TGTGCCAGCAGCTTAGGCGGGACAAGCCCCTACGAGCAGTACTTC.

Remarks on this clonotype: A read error is possible here, since a much larger clone lies one base away. The V and J genes are TRBV11-2 and TRBJ2-7, with D unresolved. Germline CDR1 SGHAT, CDR2 FQNNGV. The CDR3 is made up of 14 amino acids. DNA of the CDR3: TGTCCCAGCAGCTTAGACCCGGATCGCTACGAGCAGTACTTC. Encoded protein: CPSSLDPDRYEQYF.

This clonotype has a count of ten or more. V and J are TRBV28 and TRBJ1-6, with D perhaps TRBD1 (5 bases). In germline, CDR1 is MDHEN, CDR2 SYDVKM. V gave up 6 bases and J gave up 6 bases, with 18 bases separating them. This CDR3 comprises 16 residues. The DNA of the CDR3 is TGTGCCAGCAGCCAGATTTCGACAGTCCCTAATTCACCCCTCCACTTT. Translated: CASSQISTVPNSPLHF.

The rearrangement uses TRBV6-5 and TRBJ1-1, with D unresolved. V was pared by 3 bases and J by 6 bases, with 8 bases between. The CDR3 is 12 residues long. Germline-derived CDR1 and CDR2 are MNHEY and SVGAGI. The CDR3 here is CASSYEQAEAFF. For the CDR3, the DNA is TGTGCCAGCAGTTATGAACAAGCTGAAGCTTTCTTT.

Many counts were recorded for this clonotype. CDR3 sequence: CASSQDISRRLFHF. For the CDR3, the DNA is TGTGCCAGCAGCCAAGATATTTCCCGCAGGCTGTTCCACTTT. This chain links TRBV4-2 with TRBJ1-6; D gene unclear. The CDR3 runs 14 residues. The V gene's germline CDR1 is LGHNA and CDR2 YNFKEQ. V was trimmed by 0 bases and J by 17 bases, leaving 17 bases between them.

Remarks on this clonotype: A read error is possible here, since a much larger clone lies one base away. J is TRBJ2-7 and V is TRBV2; the match to TRBD2 covers 7 bases. CDR3 size: 15 residues. The germline V gene has CDR1 SNHLY and CDR2 FYNNEI. With 6 bases clipped from V and 5 bases from J, the junction kept 13 bases outside the gene matches. The CDR3 reads CASSPDIAGVNEQYF. CDR3 DNA: TGTGCCAGCAGCCCAGATATCGCGGGAGTTAACGAGCAGTACTTC.

This clonotype was detected a few times. The chain links TRBV9 to TRBJ2-4, with 10 bases fitting TRBD1. V lost 3 bases and J lost 9; bases outside the gene matches: 3. The CDR3 length is 13 residues. Germline values: CDR1 SGDLS, CDR2 YYNGEE. Here the CDR3 reads CASSGTGGTIQYF. The CDR3 nucleotides are TGTGCCAGCAGCGGGACAGGGGGGACCATTCAGTACTTC.

In regard to this clonotype: Being one base from a much bigger clone, this may be a read error. The chain joins TRBV6-2 or TRBV6-3 to TRBJ1-5, with D maybe TRBD1 (5 bases). CDR3 length: 14 residues. Germline lookup yields CDR1 MNHEY and CDR2 SVGEGT. V was shortened by 3 bases and J by 5 bases, with 11 bases between the two germline ends. In DNA, the CDR3 is TGTGCCAGCAGTTATGAGGCAGGGTATCAGCCCCAGCATTTT. The encoded protein is CASSYEAGYQPQHF.

This clonotype has ten or more counts. This chain links TRBV2 with TRBJ2-7, with TRBD2 matching over 9 bases. The CDR3 contains 19 residues. CDR1 and CDR2 (germline): SNHLY, FYNNEI. J lost 0 bases, V lost 2 bases, and 14 bases had no gene match. The CDR3 DNA follows: TGTGCCAGCAGTGAACTCTTTTTCGCATCTAGCGGGAACTCCTACGAGCAGTACTTC. This gives the protein CASSELFFASSGNSYEQYF.

This sequence joins TRBV14 and TRBJ2-2; 9 nucleotides match TRBD1. This CDR3 comprises 16 residues. Germline CDR1 and CDR2: SGHDN and FVKESK. V was clipped by 5 bases and J by 9 bases; unmatched bases: 13. CDR3 DNA: TGTGCCAGCAGCTCCCTGGGACAGGGCTACCGCCGGGAGCTGTTTTTT. This translates into CASSSLGQGYRRELFF.

This clonotype has at least ten counts. The chain couples TRBV6-5 to TRBJ1-1; D unresolved. Germline CDR1 reads MNHEY; CDR2 reads SVGAGI. This CDR3 is built from 11 residues. Trimming removed 4 bases from V and 7 bases from J, with 7 bases in between. The CDR3: CASSSDFEAFF. The CDR3 bases are TGTGCCAGCAGTTCCGACTTTGAAGCTTTCTTT.

The V gene is TRBV7-9, the J gene TRBJ2-2; 8 bases align to TRBD1. The length of the CDR3 is 14 residues. Germline CDR1 and CDR2: SEHNR and FQNEAQ (reference sequence). J was trimmed by 2 bases and V by 7 bases; bases with no gene match: 3. The CDR3 DNA is TGTGCCAGCACGGCAGGGGGCAACACCGGGGAGCTGTTTTTT. It specifies CASTAGGNTGELFF.

This clonotype was seen only once. V gene TRBV6-2 or TRBV6-3 combines with J gene TRBJ1-5; D uncertain. The CDR3 is 13 amino acids. Per germline, CDR1 MNHEY and CDR2 SVGEGT. With 5 bases removed from V and 11 bases from J, the gap between germline ends came to 16 bases. CDR3 nucleotides: TGTGCCAGCAGTCCCACTGGAGGCGGGGCCCAGCATTTT. It yields the protein CASSPTGGGAQHF.

This clonotype has at least ten counts. The V and J genes are TRBV12-3 or TRBV12-4 and TRBJ1-5, with TRBD1 identical over 10 bases. V lost 5 bases to trimming and J lost 7 bases; unmatched junction nucleotides: 11. This CDR3 has 16 residues. CDR3 amino acids: CASSPRDRGSRQPQHF. CDR3 coding DNA: TGTGCCAGCAGTCCCCGGGACAGGGGAAGCAGGCAGCCCCAGCATTTT.

The rearrangement links TRBV3-1 to TRBJ2-5, with D maybe TRBD1 (6 bases). This CDR3 has 16 amino acids. The ends were cut back, 4 bases at V and 5 bases at J, with 20 bases in the middle. Germline-derived CDR1 and CDR2 are LGHDT and YNNKEL (reference sequence). CDR3 coding DNA: TGTGCCAGCAGCCGAGGCTCTAACAGGGTCGTGGAGACCCAGTACTTC. Encoded protein: CASSRGSNRVVETQYF.

This clonotype has just a few counts. This rearrangement joins TRBV6-2 or TRBV6-3 to TRBJ1-1, with a possible D match to TRBD1 (5 bases). The CDR3 is made up of 13 amino acids. CDR1 and CDR2 from the germline V gene are MNHEY and SVGEGT. V lost 7 bases, J lost 8 bases, and 17 bases lay in between. CDR3 DNA sequence: TGTGCCAGCACCTTGGGCTTCAGGGAAGAAGCTTTCTTT. This translates into CASTLGFREEAFF.

This clonotype has only a few counts. The V call is TRBV13, the J call TRBJ1-1; 11 bases are a match to TRBD1. The V gene's germline CDR1 is PRHDT and CDR2 FYEKMQ (reference sequence). J was trimmed by 1 base and V by 5 bases; bases with no gene match: 6. The CDR3 consists of 16 residues. The CDR3 bases are TGTGCCAGCAGCCCAGGGACAGGGGGATCGAACACTGAAGCTTTCTTT. The encoded protein is CASSPGTGGSNTEAFF.

This clonotype came up many times. V is TRBV7-3 and J is TRBJ2-2; D gene unclear. This CDR3 is 14 amino acids long. The germline V and J ends were trimmed by 2 bases and 7 bases, with 11 bases remaining between them. From germline, CDR1 is SGHTA and CDR2 FQGTGA. The CDR3 DNA follows: TGTGCCAGCAGCTTAGTCCACTCGGGCGGGGAGCTGTTTTTT. It encodes CASSLVHSGGELFF. Full variable domain (outside the CDR3, taken from reference TRBV7-3 and TRBJ2-2): GAGVSQTPSNKVTEKGKYVELRCDPISGHTALYWYRQSLGQGPEFLIYFQGTGAADDSGLPNDRFFAVRPEGSVSTLKIQRTERGDSAVYLCASSLVHSGGELFFGEGSRLTVL.

This clonotype came up many times. The chain recombines TRBV18 with TRBJ2-7; no firm D call. V shed 3 bases and J shed 6 bases, with 15 bases lying between them. In germline, CDR1 is KGHSH, CDR2 LQKENI. The CDR3 is made up of 14 amino acids. CDR3 in amino acids: CASSPDLTRLEQYF. The CDR3 nucleotides are TGTGCCAGCTCACCTGACCTTACCCGCCTCGAGCAGTACTTC.

This clonotype was recorded a few times. This rearrangement joins TRBV5-4 to TRBJ2-7; no firm D call. CDR3 length equals 13 residues. The V gene lost 1 base and the J gene lost 4 bases, with 9 bases spanning the gap. Per the germline V gene, CDR1 is SGHNT and CDR2 is YYREEE (reference sequence). The CDR3 spells CASSLLPTYEQYF. CDR3 nucleotide sequence: TGTGCCAGCAGCTTGCTCCCTACTTACGAGCAGTACTTC. The full variable domain, completed using reference TRBV5-4 and TRBJ2-7, is ETGVTQSPTHLIKTRGQQVTLRCSSQSGHNTVSWYQQALGQGPQFIFQYYREEENGRGNFPPRFSGLQFPNYSSELNVNALELDDSALYLCASSLLPTYEQYFGPGTRLTVT.